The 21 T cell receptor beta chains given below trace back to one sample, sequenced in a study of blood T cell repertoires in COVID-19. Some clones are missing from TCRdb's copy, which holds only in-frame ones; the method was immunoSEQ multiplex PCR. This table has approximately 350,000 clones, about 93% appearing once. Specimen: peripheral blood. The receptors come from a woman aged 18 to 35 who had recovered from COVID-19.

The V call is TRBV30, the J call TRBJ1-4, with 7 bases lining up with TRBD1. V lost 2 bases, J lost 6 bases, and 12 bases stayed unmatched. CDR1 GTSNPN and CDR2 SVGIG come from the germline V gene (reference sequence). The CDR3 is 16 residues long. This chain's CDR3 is CAWSLLRGNWDEKLFF. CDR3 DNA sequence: TGTGCCTGGAGTCTCCTCAGGGGGAATTGGGATGAAAAACTGTTTTTT.

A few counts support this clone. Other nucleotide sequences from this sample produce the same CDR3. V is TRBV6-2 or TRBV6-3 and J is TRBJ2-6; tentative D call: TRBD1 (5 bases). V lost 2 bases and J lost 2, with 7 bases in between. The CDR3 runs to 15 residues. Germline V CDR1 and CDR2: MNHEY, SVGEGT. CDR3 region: CASSYQGTGANVLTF. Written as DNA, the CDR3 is TGTGCCAGCAGTTACCAGGGTACTGGGGCCAACGTCCTGACTTTC.

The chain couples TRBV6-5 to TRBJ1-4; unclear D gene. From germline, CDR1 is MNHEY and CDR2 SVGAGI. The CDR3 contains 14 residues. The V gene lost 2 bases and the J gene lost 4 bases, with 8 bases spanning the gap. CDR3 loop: CASSYPIGNEKLFF. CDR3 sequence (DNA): TGTGCCAGCAGTTACCCTATTGGTAATGAAAAACTGTTTTTT.

CDR3 bases: TGTGCCAGCAGCCAAGATTGGGTAGGGACTAGCGGGAGGAACACCTACGAGCAGTACGTC. The encoded protein is CASSQDWVGTSGRNTYEQYV. The rearrangement joins TRBV3-1 (or the pseudogene TRBV3-2) to TRBJ2-7, with 15 bases fitting TRBD2. Germline V gene lookup returns CDR1 LGHDT and CDR2 YNNKEL (reference sequence). The CDR3 has 20 residues. J was trimmed by 2 bases and V by 0 bases; bases with no gene match: 11.

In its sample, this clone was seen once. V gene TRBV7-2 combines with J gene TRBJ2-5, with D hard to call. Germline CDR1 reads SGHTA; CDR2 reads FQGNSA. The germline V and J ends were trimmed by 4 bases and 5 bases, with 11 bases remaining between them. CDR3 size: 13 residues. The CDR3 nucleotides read TGTGCCAGCAGCTCTAGTCGGTGGGAGACCCAGTACTTC. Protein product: CASSSSRWETQYF.

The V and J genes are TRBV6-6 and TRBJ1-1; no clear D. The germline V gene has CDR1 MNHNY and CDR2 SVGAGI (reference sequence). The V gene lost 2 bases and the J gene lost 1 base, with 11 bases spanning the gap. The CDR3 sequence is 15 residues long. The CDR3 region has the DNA TGTGCCAGCAGTTACCCGGGGAGTGGGAACACTGAAGCTTTCTTT. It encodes CASSYPGSGNTEAFF.

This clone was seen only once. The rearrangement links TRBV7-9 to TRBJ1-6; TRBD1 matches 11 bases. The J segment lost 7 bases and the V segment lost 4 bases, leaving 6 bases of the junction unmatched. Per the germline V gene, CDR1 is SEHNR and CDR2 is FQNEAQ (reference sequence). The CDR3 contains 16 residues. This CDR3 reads CASSSRTGGVNSPLHF. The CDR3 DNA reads TGTGCCAGCAGCTCCCGGACAGGGGGCGTGAATTCACCCCTCCACTTT.

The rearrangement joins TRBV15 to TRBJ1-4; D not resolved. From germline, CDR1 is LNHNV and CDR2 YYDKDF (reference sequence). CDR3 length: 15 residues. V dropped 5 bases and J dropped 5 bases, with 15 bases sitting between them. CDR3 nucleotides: TGTGCCACCAGCTCCCGTTTCGGCAGGAATGAAAAACTGTTTTTT. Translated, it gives CATSSRFGRNEKLFF. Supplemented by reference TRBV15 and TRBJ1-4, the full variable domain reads DAMVIQNPRYQVTQFGKPVTLSCSQTLNHNVMYWYQQKSSQAPKLLFHYYDKDFNNEADTPDNFQSRRPNTSFCFLDIRSPGLGDTAMYLCATSSRFGRNEKLFFGSGTQLSVL.

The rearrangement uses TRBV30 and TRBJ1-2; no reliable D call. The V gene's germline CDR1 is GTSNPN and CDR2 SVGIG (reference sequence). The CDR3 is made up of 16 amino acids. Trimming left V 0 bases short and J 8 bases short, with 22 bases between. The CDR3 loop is CAWSVRFRGGNGGYTF. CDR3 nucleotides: TGTGCCTGGAGTGTACGGTTTCGGGGAGGCAATGGGGGCTACACCTTC.

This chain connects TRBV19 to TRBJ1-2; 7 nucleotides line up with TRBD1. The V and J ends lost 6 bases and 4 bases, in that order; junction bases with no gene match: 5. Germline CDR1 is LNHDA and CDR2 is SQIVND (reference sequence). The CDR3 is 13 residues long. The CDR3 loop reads CASRGTETYGYTF. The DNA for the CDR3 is TGTGCCAGTAGGGGGACAGAAACCTATGGCTACACCTTC.

This chain's CDR3 is CASSLVDTLNTEAFF. The CDR3 DNA sequence: TGTGCCAGCAGTTTAGTTGACACCTTGAACACTGAAGCTTTCTTT. This sequence joins TRBV27 and TRBJ1-1; D unclear. The length of the CDR3 is 15 residues. The V gene lost 2 bases and the J gene lost 0 bases, with 10 bases spanning the gap. Germline lookup yields CDR1 MNHEY and CDR2 SMNVEV (reference sequence).

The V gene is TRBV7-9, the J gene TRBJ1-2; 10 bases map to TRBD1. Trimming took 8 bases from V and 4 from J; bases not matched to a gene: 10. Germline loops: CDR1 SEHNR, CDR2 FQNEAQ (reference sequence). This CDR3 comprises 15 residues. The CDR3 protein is CASVSSGTGVYGYTF. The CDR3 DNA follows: TGTGCCAGCGTGTCCTCCGGGACAGGGGTCTATGGCTACACCTTC.

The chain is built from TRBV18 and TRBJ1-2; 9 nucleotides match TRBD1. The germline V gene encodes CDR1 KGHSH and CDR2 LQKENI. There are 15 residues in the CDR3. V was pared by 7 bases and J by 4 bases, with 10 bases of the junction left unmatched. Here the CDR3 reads CASFSTGGGFYGYTF. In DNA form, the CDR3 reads TGTGCCAGCTTTAGTACAGGGGGCGGATTCTATGGCTACACCTTC.

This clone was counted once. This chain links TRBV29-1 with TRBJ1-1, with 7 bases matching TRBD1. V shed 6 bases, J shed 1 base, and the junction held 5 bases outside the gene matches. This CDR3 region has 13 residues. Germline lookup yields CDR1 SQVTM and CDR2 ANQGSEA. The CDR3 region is CSVLQGTNTEAFF. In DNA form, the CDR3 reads TGCAGCGTCTTACAGGGGACGAACACTGAAGCTTTCTTT. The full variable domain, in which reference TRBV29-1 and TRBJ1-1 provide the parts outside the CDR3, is SAVISQKPSRDICQRGTSLTIQCQVDSQVTMMFWYRQQPGQSLTLIATANQGSEATYESGFVIDKFPISRPNLTFSTLTVSNMSPEDSSIYLCSVLQGTNTEAFFGQGTRLTVV.

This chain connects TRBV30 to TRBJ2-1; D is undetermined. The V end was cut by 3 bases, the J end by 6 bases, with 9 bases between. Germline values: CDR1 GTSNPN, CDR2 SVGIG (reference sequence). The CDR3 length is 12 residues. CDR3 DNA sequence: TGTGCCTGGAGCGCGGCACCCAATGAGCAGTTCTTC. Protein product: CAWSAAPNEQFF.

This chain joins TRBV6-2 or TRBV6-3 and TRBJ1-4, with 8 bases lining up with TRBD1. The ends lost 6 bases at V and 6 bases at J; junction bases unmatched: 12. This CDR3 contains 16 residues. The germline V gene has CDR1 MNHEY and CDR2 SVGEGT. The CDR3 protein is CASSADSQGAHEKLFF. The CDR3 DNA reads TGTGCCAGCAGCGCCGATTCCCAGGGGGCGCATGAAAAACTGTTTTTT.

The DNA of the CDR3 is TGTGCCAGCAGCTTAACGACAGGGGGGATCTATGGCTACACCTTC. It yields the protein CASSLTTGGIYGYTF. The gene calls are TRBV7-2 and TRBJ1-2, with TRBD1 identical over 9 bases. Losses at the gene ends were 2 bases for V and 4 bases for J; bases not matched to a gene: 5. Per the germline V gene, CDR1 is SGHTA and CDR2 is FQGNSA. The CDR3 is 15 residues long.

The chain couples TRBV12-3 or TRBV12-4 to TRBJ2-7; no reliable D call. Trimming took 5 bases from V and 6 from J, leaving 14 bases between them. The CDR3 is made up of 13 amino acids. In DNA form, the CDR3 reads TGTGCCAGCAGTCTGACACCGTTGGGCGAGCAGTACGTC. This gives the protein CASSLTPLGEQYV.

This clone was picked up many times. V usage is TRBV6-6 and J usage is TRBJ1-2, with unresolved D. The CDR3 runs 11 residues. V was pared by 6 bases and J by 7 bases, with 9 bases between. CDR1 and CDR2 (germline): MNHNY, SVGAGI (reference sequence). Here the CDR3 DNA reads TGTGCCAGCAGCAACTTGAGTGGCTACACCTTC. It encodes CASSNLSGYTF.

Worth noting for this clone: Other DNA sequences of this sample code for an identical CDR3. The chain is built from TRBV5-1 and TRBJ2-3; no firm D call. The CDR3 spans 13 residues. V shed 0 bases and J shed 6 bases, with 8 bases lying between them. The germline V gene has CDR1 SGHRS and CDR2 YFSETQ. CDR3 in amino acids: CASSLEPGDTQYF. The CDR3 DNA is TGCGCCAGCAGCTTGGAACCCGGGGATACGCAGTATTTT.

CDR3 bases: TGTGCCAGCAGTTCCCTCGGGACAGGGATTGAAGCTTTCTTT. It encodes CASSSLGTGIEAFF. The gene calls are TRBV27 and TRBJ1-1, with 9 bases aligning to TRBD1. The germline gives CDR1 MNHEY, CDR2 SMNVEV (reference sequence). This CDR3 is built from 14 residues. J gave up 7 bases and V 4 bases, and 7 bases lay outside the gene matches.